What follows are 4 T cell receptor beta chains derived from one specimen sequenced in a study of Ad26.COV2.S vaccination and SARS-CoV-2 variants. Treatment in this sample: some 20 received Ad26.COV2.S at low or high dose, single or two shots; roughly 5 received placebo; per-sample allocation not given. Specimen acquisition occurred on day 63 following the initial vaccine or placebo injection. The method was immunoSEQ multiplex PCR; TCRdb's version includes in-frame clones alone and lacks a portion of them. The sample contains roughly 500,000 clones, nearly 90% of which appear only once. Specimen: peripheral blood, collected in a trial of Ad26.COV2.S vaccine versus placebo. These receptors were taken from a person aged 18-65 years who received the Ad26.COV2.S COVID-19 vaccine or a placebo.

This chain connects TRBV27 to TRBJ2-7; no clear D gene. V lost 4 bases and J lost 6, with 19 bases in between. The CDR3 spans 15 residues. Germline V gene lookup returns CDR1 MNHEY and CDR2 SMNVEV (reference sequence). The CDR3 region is CASSSVSFGEGEQYF. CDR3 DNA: TGTGCCAGCAGTTCAGTGTCCTTTGGGGAAGGCGAGCAGTACTTC.

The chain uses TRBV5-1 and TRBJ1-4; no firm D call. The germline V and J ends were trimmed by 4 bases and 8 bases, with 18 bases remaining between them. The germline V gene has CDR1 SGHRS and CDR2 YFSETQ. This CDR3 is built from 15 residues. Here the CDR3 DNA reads TGCGCCAGCAGCCCCGCAGCATACTTTGAAGAAAAACTGTTTTTT. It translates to CASSPAAYFEEKLFF.

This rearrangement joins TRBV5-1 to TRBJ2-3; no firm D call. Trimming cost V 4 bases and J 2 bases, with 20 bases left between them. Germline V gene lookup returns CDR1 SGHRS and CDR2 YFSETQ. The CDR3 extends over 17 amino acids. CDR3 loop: CASSNNHRNTLTDTQYF. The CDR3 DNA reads TGCGCCAGCAGCAACAACCACAGAAATACCCTCACAGATACGCAGTATTTT.

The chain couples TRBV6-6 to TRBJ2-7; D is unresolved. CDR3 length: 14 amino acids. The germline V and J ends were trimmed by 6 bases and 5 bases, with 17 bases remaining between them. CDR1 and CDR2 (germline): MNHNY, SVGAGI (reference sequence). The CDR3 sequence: CASRVAGSLDEQYF. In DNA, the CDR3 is TGTGCCAGCAGAGTCGCAGGTTCTCTCGACGAGCAGTACTTC.